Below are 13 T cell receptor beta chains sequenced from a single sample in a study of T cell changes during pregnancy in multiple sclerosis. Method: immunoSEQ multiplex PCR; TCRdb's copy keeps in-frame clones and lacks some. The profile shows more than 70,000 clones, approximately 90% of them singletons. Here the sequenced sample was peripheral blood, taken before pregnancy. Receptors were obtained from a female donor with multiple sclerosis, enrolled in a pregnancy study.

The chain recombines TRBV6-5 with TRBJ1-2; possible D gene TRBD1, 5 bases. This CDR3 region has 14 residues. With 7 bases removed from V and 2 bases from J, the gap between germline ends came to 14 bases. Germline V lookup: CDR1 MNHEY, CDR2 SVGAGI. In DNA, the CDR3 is TGTGCCAGCAAACAGGCTCTCATGAACTATGGCTACACCTTC. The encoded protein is CASKQALMNYGYTF.

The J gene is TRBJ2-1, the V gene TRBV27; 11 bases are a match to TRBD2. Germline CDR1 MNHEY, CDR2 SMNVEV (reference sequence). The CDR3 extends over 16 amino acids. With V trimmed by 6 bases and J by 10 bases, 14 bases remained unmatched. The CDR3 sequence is CASRNTTSGRSSEQFF. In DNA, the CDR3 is TGTGCCAGCAGAAACACAACTAGCGGGAGAAGTAGCGAGCAGTTCTTC.

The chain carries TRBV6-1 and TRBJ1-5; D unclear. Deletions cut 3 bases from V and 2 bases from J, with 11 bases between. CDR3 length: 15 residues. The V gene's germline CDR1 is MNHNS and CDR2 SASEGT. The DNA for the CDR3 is TGTGCCAGCAGTGATGGAGCGGTTGGCAATCAGCCCCAGCATTTT. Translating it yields CASSDGAVGNQPQHF.

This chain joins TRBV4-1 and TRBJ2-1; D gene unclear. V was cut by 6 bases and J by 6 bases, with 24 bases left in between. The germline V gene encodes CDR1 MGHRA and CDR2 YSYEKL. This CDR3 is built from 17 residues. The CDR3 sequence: CASRQFLLPGPSNEQFF. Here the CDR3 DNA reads TGCGCCAGCAGACAATTCCTCCTTCCGGGTCCCAGCAATGAGCAGTTCTTC.

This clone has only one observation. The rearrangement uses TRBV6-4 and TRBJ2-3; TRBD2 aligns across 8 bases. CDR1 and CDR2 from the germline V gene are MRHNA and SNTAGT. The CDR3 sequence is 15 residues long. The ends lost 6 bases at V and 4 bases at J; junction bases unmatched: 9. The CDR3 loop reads CASSPSPGGADTQYF. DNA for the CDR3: TGTGCCAGCAGCCCTAGCCCCGGGGGGGCAGATACGCAGTATTTT.

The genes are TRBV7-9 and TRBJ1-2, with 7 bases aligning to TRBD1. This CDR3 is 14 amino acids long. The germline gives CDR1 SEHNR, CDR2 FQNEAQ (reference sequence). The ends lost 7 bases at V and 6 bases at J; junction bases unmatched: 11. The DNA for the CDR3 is TGTGCCAGCACCGCCGTGGGCAGGGGGAATGGCTACACCTTC. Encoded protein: CASTAVGRGNGYTF.

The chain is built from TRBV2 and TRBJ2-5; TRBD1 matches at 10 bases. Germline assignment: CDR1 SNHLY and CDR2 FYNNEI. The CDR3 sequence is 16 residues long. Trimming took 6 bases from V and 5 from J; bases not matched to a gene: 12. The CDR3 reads CASRPHRDRGAETQYF. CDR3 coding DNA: TGTGCCAGCAGGCCCCACCGGGACAGGGGAGCGGAGACCCAGTACTTC.

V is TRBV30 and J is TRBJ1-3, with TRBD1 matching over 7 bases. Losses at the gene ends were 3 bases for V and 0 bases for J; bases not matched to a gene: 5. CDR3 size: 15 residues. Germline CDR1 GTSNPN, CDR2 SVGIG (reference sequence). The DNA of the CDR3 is TGTGCCTGGAGCAGGGACAGTGGCTCTGGAAACACCATATATTTT. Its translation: CAWSRDSGSGNTIYF.

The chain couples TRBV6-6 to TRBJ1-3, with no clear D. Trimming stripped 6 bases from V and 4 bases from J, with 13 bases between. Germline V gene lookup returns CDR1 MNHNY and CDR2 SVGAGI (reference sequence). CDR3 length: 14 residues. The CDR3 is CASSDPAGGNTIYF. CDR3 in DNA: TGTGCCAGCAGCGACCCCGCGGGGGGAAACACCATATATTTT.

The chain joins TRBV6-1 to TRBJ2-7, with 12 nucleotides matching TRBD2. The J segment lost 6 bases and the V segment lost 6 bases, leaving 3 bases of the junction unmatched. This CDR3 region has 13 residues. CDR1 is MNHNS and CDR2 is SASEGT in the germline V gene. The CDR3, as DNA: TGTGCCAGCAGCCGGGGACTAGCGGGCGAGCAGTACTTC. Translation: CASSRGLAGEQYF.

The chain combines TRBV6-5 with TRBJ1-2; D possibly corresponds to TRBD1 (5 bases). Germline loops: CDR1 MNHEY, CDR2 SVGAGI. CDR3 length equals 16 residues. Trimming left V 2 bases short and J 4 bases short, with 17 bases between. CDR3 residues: CASSYGSRAFSYGYTF. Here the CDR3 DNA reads TGTGCCAGCAGTTACGGAAGCAGGGCCTTTAGCTATGGCTACACCTTC.

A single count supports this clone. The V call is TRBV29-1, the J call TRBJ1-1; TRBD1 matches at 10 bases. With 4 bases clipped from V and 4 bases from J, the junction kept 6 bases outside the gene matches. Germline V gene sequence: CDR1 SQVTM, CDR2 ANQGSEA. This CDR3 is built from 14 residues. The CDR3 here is CSVARQGATTEAFF. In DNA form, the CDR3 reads TGCAGCGTTGCCCGACAGGGGGCCACCACTGAAGCTTTCTTT.

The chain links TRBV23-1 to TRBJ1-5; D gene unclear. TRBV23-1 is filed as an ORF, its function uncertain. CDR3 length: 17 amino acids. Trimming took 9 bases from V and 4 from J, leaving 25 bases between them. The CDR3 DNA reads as TGCGCCAGACCCCGAGTTGGTTTTATTTGGTGGAATCAGCCCCAGCATTTT. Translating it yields CARPRVGFIWWNQPQHF.